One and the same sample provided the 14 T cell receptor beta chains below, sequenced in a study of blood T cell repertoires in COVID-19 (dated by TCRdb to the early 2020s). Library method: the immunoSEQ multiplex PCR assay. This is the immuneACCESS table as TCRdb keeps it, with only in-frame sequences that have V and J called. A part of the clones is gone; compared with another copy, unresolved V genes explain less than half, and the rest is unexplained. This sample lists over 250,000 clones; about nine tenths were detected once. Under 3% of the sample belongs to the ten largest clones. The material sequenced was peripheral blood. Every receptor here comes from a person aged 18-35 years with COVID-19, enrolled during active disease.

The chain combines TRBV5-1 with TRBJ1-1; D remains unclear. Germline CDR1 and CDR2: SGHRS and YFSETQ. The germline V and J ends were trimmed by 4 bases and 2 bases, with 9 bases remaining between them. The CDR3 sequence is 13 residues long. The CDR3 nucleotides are TGCGCCAGCAGCCTGGACCTAAACACTGAAGCTTTCTTT. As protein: CASSLDLNTEAFF.

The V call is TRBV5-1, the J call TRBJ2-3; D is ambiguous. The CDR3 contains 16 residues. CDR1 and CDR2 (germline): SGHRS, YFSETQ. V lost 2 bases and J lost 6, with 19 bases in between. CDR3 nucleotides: TGCGCCAGCAGCTTCCCTATTGGGCAGGTCACGGATACGCAGTATTTT. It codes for CASSFPIGQVTDTQYF.

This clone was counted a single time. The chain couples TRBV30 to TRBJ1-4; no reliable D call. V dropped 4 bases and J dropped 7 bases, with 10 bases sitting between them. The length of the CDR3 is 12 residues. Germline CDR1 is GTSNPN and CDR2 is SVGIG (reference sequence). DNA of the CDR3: TGTGCCTGGAATGGAGTGGGTGAAAAACTGTTTTTT. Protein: CAWNGVGEKLFF.

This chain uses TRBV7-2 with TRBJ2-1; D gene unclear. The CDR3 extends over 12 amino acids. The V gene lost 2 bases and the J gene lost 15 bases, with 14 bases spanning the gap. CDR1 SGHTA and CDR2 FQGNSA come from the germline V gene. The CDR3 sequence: CASSLNRPLVFF. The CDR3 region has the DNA TGTGCCAGCAGCTTAAACAGACCCTTGGTGTTCTTC.

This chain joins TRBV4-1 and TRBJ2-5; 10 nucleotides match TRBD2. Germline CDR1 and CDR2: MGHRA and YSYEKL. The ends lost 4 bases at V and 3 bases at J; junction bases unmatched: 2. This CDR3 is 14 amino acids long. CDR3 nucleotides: TGCGCCAGCAGCCGAACTAGCGGGGAAGAGACCCAGTACTTC. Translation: CASSRTSGEETQYF.

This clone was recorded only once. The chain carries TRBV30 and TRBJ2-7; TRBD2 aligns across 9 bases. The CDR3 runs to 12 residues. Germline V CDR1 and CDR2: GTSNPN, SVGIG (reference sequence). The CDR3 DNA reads TGTGCTTTGACTAGCGGCTCCTACGAGCAGTACTTC. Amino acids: CALTSGSYEQYF.

The CDR3 reads CASTTSPRAPLHF. As DNA, the CDR3 is TGTGCCAGCACCACATCCCCCCGGGCACCCCTCCACTTT. The chain employs TRBV27 and TRBJ1-6; D uncertain. Trimming took 7 bases from V and 11 from J, leaving 15 bases between them. The CDR3 contains 13 residues. The germline V gene encodes CDR1 MNHEY and CDR2 SMNVEV (reference sequence).

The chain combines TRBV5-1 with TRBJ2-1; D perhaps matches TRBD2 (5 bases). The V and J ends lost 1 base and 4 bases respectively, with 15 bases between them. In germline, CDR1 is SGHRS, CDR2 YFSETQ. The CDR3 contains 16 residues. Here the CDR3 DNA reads TGCGCCAGCAGCTTGACTCCGGGGAGAGGATACAATGAGCAGTTCTTC. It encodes CASSLTPGRGYNEQFF.

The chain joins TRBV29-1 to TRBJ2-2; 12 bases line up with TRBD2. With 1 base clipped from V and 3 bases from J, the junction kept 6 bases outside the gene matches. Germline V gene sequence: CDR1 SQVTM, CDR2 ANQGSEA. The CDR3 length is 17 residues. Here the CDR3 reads CSVEGGLAGSYTGELFF. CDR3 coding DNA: TGCAGCGTTGAAGGGGGACTAGCGGGTTCATACACCGGGGAGCTGTTTTTT.

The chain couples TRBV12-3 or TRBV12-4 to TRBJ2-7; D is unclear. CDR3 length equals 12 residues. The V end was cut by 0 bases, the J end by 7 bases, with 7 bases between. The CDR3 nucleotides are TGTGCCAGCAGTTTAGCTCCTCGGGAGCAGTACTTC. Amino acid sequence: CASSLAPREQYF.

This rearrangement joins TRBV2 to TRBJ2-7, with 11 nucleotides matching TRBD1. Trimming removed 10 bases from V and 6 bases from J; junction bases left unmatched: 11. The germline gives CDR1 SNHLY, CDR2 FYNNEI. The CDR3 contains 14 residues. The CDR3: CATTGTGGSREQYF. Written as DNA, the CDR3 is TGTGCCACCACCGGGACAGGGGGTTCTCGCGAGCAGTACTTC.

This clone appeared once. The CDR3 bases are TGTGCCACCAGCGCGGACAGGGCGGCTAACTATGGCTACACCTTC. This codes for CATSADRAANYGYTF. This chain joins TRBV15 and TRBJ1-2; 8 bases are a match to TRBD1. The germline CDR1 and CDR2 sequences are LNHNV and YYDKDF (reference sequence). The CDR3 spans 15 residues. V dropped 5 bases and J dropped 0; count of bases not matched to a gene: 5.

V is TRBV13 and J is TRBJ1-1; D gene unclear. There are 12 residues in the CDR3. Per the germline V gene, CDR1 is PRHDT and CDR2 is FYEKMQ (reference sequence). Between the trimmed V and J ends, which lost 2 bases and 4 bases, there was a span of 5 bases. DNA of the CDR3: TGTGCCAGCAGCTTATCGGGCACTGAAGCTTTCTTT. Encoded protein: CASSLSGTEAFF.

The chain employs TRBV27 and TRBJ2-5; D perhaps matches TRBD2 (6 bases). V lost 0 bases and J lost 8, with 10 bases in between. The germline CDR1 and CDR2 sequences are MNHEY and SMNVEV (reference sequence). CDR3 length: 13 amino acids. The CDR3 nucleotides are TGTGCCAGCAGTTTATCGTCCGGGAGAACCCAGTACTTC. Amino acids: CASSLSSGRTQYF.